This T cell receptor (beta chain) was profiled in a study of T cell responses to AZD1222 COVID-19 vaccine. Study-level findings and limits: White British donors predominated, females outnumbered males, and clonal diversity was possibly underestimated. Per reports, nearly half of all spike-specific TCRs target regions that are unmutated in variants.

CDR3 length: 14 residues. The J segment lost 6 bases and the V segment lost 5 bases, leaving 5 bases of the junction unmatched. CDR1 is SGHTA, CDR2 FQGTGA, per germline. Libraries were prepared by immunoSEQ multiplex PCR; TCRdb keeps only in-frame clonotypes and omits some of them. The table includes some 130,000 clones, under 95% detected once. For this clone: Its target is unknown.

The TCR was taken from an adult who received the AZD1222 COVID-19 vaccine. The V gene is TRBV7-3, the J gene TRBJ2-7; TRBD2 matches 12 bases. This material consisted of peripheral blood, taken 28 days after the second AZD1222 dose. The CDR3 nucleotides are TGTGCCAGCAGCCCTAGCGGGAGGGCCGGCGAGCAGTACTTC. This gives the protein CASSPSGRAGEQYF.